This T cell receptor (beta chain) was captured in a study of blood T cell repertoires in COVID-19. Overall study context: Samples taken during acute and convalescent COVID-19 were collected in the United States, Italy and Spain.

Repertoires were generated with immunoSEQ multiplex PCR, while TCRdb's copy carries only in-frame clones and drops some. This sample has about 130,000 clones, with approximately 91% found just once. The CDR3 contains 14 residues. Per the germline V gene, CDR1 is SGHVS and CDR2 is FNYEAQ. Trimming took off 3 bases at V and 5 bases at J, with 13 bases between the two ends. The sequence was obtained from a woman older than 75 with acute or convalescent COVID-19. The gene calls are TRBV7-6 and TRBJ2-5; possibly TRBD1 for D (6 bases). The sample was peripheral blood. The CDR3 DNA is TGTGCCAGCAGCTTGGGCAGGGGAAGGGAGACCCAGTACTTC. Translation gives CASSLGRGRETQYF.